A selection of T cell receptor beta chains follows, all from one sample in a study of blood T cell repertoires in COVID-19. Data came from immunoSEQ multiplex PCR; TCRdb stores just in-frame clones and leaves some out. The top ten clones hold less than 2.5% of a sample with 40,000 to 50,000 clones, approximately 87% of them seen once. Sequenced input: peripheral blood. These receptors all come from a woman of 80 years or more with COVID-19, enrolled during active disease. Both conserved end residues are trimmed from each CDR3. Fields, in order: clone size, D gene, V gene, CDR3 length, CDR3 protein. A D gene is named only where the DNA matches it firmly. A row's size may be missing; if present it is once, few, many or a size class.

NA,NA,TRBV6-1,13,ASSEEGRWWETQY
NA,TRBD1,TRBV6-6,13,ASSPRTGLYNEQF
NA,TRBD1,TRBV7-9,15,ASSFLYPGQGSGEAF
NA,NA,TRBV27,15,ASSLGSGRGARETQY
NA,NA,TRBV7-9,12,ASSLSDMGSPLH
NA,NA,TRBV6-5,11,ASSRDTANTQY
NA,TRBD1,TRBV7-2,13,ASSLGGQGVYGYT
NA,TRBD2,TRBV5-1,11,ASSPSGGETQY
NA,NA,TRBV5-1,13,ASSLASFEQETQY
NA,NA,TRBV28,14,ASSLLPPRGRETQY
NA,TRBD1,TRBV18,13,ASSPWDRGLNEQF
NA,TRBD2,TRBV11-2,11,ASSSWTRNEQF
once,NA,TRBV5-5,14,ASSLPTLATNEKLF
NA,NA,TRBV19,12,ASSDQGRLNTIY
NA,NA,TRBV2,10,ASSVLLEEQF
NA,NA,TRBV5-8,11,ASSSVTEYGYT
NA,NA,TRBV6-5,12,ASSPTSGGHEQY
NA,NA,TRBV6-1,10,ASSEQGYEQY
NA,NA,TRBV6-1,13,ASSEEMGGNTEAF
NA,TRBD1,TRBV5-1,12,ASSLGQGRGAQH
once,NA,TRBV6-5,12,ASRGDKGLNEQF